One and the same sample provided the 19 T cell receptor beta chains below, sequenced in a study of shared clonotypes between healthy human individuals. Generated by immunoSEQ multiplex PCR, the TCRdb table keeps only in-frame clones and is missing some. This table holds 2 million to 2.5 million clones, over 85% found once. Input material: naive CD4+ T cells from PBMCs. As for subset: CD45RA+ positively selected. Receptors originate from a man younger than 35 in good health. Some clones in this sample may be carry-over from other donors' samples.

J is TRBJ2-7 and V is TRBV9; possibly TRBD1 or TRBD2 for D (5 bases each). The germline V gene encodes CDR1 SGDLS and CDR2 YYNGEE. Trimming pared 2 bases from V and 2 bases from J, leaving 17 bases between. This CDR3 spans 16 amino acids. CDR3 sequence: CASSVGLNGDPYEQYF. CDR3 coding DNA: TGTGCCAGCAGCGTCGGACTCAACGGGGACCCCTACGAGCAGTACTTC.

Concerning this clone: Germline is not matched at one junction end, which may reflect a read error. This chain links TRBV4-2 with TRBJ1-1; D gene ambiguous. The CDR3 spans 15 residues. From germline, CDR1 is LGHNA and CDR2 YNFKEQ. The CDR3 loop is CASSQIPAAYTGAFF. The CDR3 coding sequence is TGTGCCAGCAGCCAAATCCCCGCGGCGTACACTGGAGCTTTCTTT.

The chain joins TRBV15 to TRBJ2-3, with 8 bases that match TRBD1. CDR1 and CDR2 (germline): LNHNV, YYDKDF (reference sequence). The V gene end was trimmed by 1 base and the J gene end by 5 bases; junction bases not matched to a gene: 5. CDR3 length: 15 amino acids. The CDR3 DNA reads as TGTGCCACCAGCAGAGCTCCAGGGGGCCAAGATACGCAGTATTTT. It codes for CATSRAPGGQDTQYF.

As concerns this clone: The junction does not match germline at one end; this may be a read error. The chain's CDR3 is CSVEEAVSQYGYTF. In DNA, the CDR3 is TGCAGCGTCGAAGAGGCGGTATCGCAATATGGCTACACCTTC. This chain joins TRBV29-1 and TRBJ1-2; D call uncertain. Germline V gene lookup returns CDR1 SQVTM and CDR2 ANQGSEA. The CDR3 spans 14 residues.

The chain is built from TRBV19 and TRBJ2-1; D is unclear. The germline V gene has CDR1 LNHDA and CDR2 SQIVND (reference sequence). The CDR3 is made up of 14 amino acids. The V and J ends lost 4 bases and 5 bases respectively, with 12 bases between them. CDR3 residues: CASSKGQPHNEQFF. The DNA of the CDR3 is TGTGCCAGTAGTAAAGGGCAGCCCCACAATGAGCAGTTCTTC.

The table lists this clone with a count of one. This chain uses TRBV18 with TRBJ2-1, with 7 nucleotides matching TRBD2. This CDR3 has 15 residues. Unmatched junction bases numbered 8, after V lost 3 bases and J lost 6 bases. Looked up from germline, CDR1 is KGHSH and CDR2 is LQKENI. The CDR3 region has the DNA TGTGCCAGCTCACCTTTGCGGGCTAGCGGCAATGAGCAGTTCTTC. Encoded protein: CASSPLRASGNEQFF.

The chain recombines TRBV28 with TRBJ1-2; 8 nucleotides align to TRBD1. The CDR3 contains 16 residues. The V and J ends lost 4 bases and 4 bases, in that order; junction bases with no gene match: 11. CDR1 MDHEN and CDR2 SYDVKM come from the germline V gene. The CDR3 here is CASSSARTGRSYGYTF. CDR3 nucleotide sequence: TGTGCCAGCAGTTCCGCAAGGACAGGGAGATCCTATGGCTACACCTTC.

The rearrangement uses TRBV28 and TRBJ2-1, with D perhaps TRBD2 (5 bases). Germline CDR1 and CDR2: MDHEN and SYDVKM. Trimming stripped 5 bases from V and 0 bases from J, with 11 bases between. CDR3 length: 15 residues. This CDR3 reads CASSNSGSSYNEQFF. The CDR3 region has the DNA TGTGCCAGCAGTAACAGCGGTAGCTCCTACAATGAGCAGTTCTTC.

CDR3 residues: CASSALTGRVQPQHF. As DNA, the CDR3 is TGTGCCAGCAGTGCCCTGACAGGGCGGGTTCAGCCCCAGCATTTT. This chain joins TRBV28 and TRBJ1-5; 7 bases agree with TRBD1. Germline CDR1 and CDR2: MDHEN and SYDVKM. The CDR3 is 15 amino acids. J was trimmed by 6 bases and V by 5 bases; bases with no gene match: 10.

The chain has TRBV10-3 and TRBJ2-1; TRBD1 aligns across 8 bases. Germline V lookup: CDR1 ENHRY, CDR2 SYGVKD. The CDR3 consists of 15 residues. V gave up 3 bases and J gave up 5 bases; unmatched junction bases: 6. The DNA for the CDR3 is TGTGCCATCAGTGACCCCAGGGGGCACGACAATGAGCAGTTCTTC. It is translated as CAISDPRGHDNEQFF.

V gene TRBV19 combines with J gene TRBJ2-7, with D hard to call. Trimming pared 5 bases from V and 4 bases from J, leaving 12 bases between. The CDR3 runs 13 residues. Per the germline V gene, CDR1 is LNHDA and CDR2 is SQIVND (reference sequence). In nucleotides, the CDR3 is TGTGCCAGTAGTGGGCCCCGGACGTACGAGCAGTACTTC. Translated: CASSGPRTYEQYF.

The rearrangement links TRBV9 to TRBJ1-4, with 9 nucleotides matching TRBD1. The CDR3 runs 18 residues. Germline CDR1 and CDR2: SGDLS and YYNGEE. The junction had 10 bases not matched to a gene; V was cut back by 4 bases and J by 0 bases. The CDR3 DNA reads as TGTGCCAGCAGCAGTGGGATAAACAGGGGGCCAACTAATGAAAAACTGTTTTTT. This translates into CASSSGINRGPTNEKLFF.

The chain has TRBV27 and TRBJ2-2, with D perhaps TRBD1 (6 bases). The CDR3 loop spans 15 amino acids. Germline CDR1 is MNHEY and CDR2 is SMNVEV (reference sequence). Trimming took 6 bases from V and 4 from J, leaving 15 bases between them. CDR3 sequence reads: CASSPQRGGTGELFF. The CDR3 bases are TGTGCCAGCAGCCCACAGAGAGGGGGCACCGGGGAGCTGTTTTTT.

V and J are TRBV28 and TRBJ2-7; D perhaps matches TRBD2 (6 bases). CDR3 length: 14 residues. Germline V CDR1 and CDR2: MDHEN, SYDVKM. The V gene lost 7 bases and the J gene lost 3 bases, with 16 bases spanning the gap. CDR3 coding DNA: TGTGCCAGCACCCCCGGGTCCGGGGGCTACGAGCAGTACTTC. It codes for CASTPGSGGYEQYF.

This rearrangement joins TRBV4-2 to TRBJ1-1, with TRBD1 identical over 10 bases. The CDR3 runs to 15 residues. Germline-derived CDR1 and CDR2 are LGHNA and YNFKEQ. V trimming: 5 bases; J trimming: 3 bases; junction bases outside the gene matches: 6. CDR3 region: CASSYEGQGYTEAFF. The CDR3 nucleotides read TGTGCCAGCAGCTACGAGGGACAGGGGTACACTGAAGCTTTCTTT.

The chain links TRBV7-8 to TRBJ2-5; 8 positions match TRBD1. After removal of 4 bases from V and 5 bases from J, the junction contained 6 bases not matched to a gene. Germline lookup yields CDR1 SGHVS and CDR2 FQNEAQ. This CDR3 contains 14 residues. The CDR3 is CASSWTGLGETQYF. The CDR3 nucleotides are TGTGCCAGCAGCTGGACAGGGTTGGGGGAGACCCAGTACTTC.

The V and J genes are TRBV5-1 and TRBJ1-4; D not resolved. The CDR3 has 11 residues. Germline assignment: CDR1 SGHRS and CDR2 YFSETQ. Trimming removed 0 bases at V and 12 bases at J, with 6 bases between. CDR3 amino acids: CASSLERELFF. The DNA for the CDR3 is TGCGCCAGCAGCTTGGAAAGGGAACTGTTTTTT.

This sequence joins TRBV2 and TRBJ2-1; possible D gene TRBD2, 6 bases. Trimming pared 6 bases from V and 0 bases from J, leaving 12 bases between. The germline CDR1 and CDR2 sequences are SNHLY and FYNNEI. The CDR3 consists of 15 residues. In nucleotides, the CDR3 is TGTGCCAGCAGGACCGGGACTGACTCCTACAATGAGCAGTTCTTC. It translates to CASRTGTDSYNEQFF.

V gene TRBV5-1 combines with J gene TRBJ2-3, with 11 positions matching TRBD2. The CDR3 has 16 residues. The J segment lost 3 bases and the V segment lost 4 bases, leaving 7 bases of the junction unmatched. Germline CDR1 and CDR2: SGHRS and YFSETQ. CDR3 in amino acids: CASSTGLADFTDTQYF. The CDR3 DNA reads as TGCGCCAGCAGCACGGGACTAGCGGACTTTACAGATACGCAGTATTTT.